One and the same sample provided the 21 T cell receptor beta chains below, sequenced in a study of shared T cell receptors in the human thymus. Repertoires were generated with immunoSEQ multiplex PCR, while TCRdb's copy carries only in-frame clones and drops some. This table has some 760,000 clones, 80% to 90% appearing once. These sequences were also reported in another study, on human thymus T cells.

Input material: thymocytes. These TCRs come from a girl under three years old with a congenital heart defect.

The chain links TRBV19 to TRBJ1-1, with a possible D match to TRBD1 (5 bases). CDR3 size: 16 residues. V was shortened by 6 bases and J by 0 bases, with 17 bases between the two germline ends. Germline V gene sequence: CDR1 LNHDA, CDR2 SQIVND (reference sequence). The CDR3 bases are TGTGCCAGTAGGGGAACGGGGGGATACTTGAACACTGAAGCTTTCTTT. Amino acid sequence: CASRGTGGYLNTEAFF.

J is TRBJ1-1 and V is TRBV6-5, with D unresolved. Germline V gene data show CDR1 as MNHEY and CDR2 as SVGAGI. There are 13 residues in the CDR3. Trimming shortened V by 2 bases and J by 7 bases, and 11 bases separated the two germline ends. The CDR3 spells CASSYPALGEAFF. For the CDR3, the DNA is TGTGCCAGCAGTTACCCCGCGCTTGGTGAAGCTTTCTTT.

This chain links TRBV7-8 with TRBJ1-3; TRBD1 aligns across 7 bases. Germline assignment: CDR1 SGHVS and CDR2 FQNEAQ. V shed 0 bases and J 0 bases; nucleotides not matched to a gene: 11. The CDR3 covers 19 residues. The CDR3 DNA follows: TGTGCCAGCAGCTTAGCGGAGGAGGGGGCCGCGATCTCTGGAAACACCATATATTTT. Translating it yields CASSLAEEGAAISGNTIYF.

This clone came up once. V gene TRBV28 combines with J gene TRBJ1-6; TRBD1 matches at 10 bases. Germline V gives CDR1 MDHEN, CDR2 SYDVKM. This CDR3 is built from 18 residues. Trimming cost V 0 bases and J 6 bases; bases outside gene matches: 8. The CDR3 region is CASSLCFQDRGSNSPLHF. The CDR3 DNA sequence: TGTGCCAGCAGTTTATGCTTCCAGGACAGGGGGTCTAATTCACCCCTCCACTTT.

The chain employs TRBV5-4 and TRBJ2-1; 13 bases are shared with TRBD2. Germline CDR1 and CDR2: SGHNT and YYREEE (reference sequence). J gave up 9 bases and V 3 bases, and 6 bases lay outside the gene matches. The CDR3 consists of 15 residues. CDR3 bases: TGTGCCAGCAGCTCACTAGCGGGGGGGCTTAGTGAGCAGTTCTTC. Translation gives CASSSLAGGLSEQFF. Looking up the rest from reference TRBV5-4 and TRBJ2-1 gives the full variable domain: ETGVTQSPTHLIKTRGQQVTLRCSSQSGHNTVSWYQQALGQGPQFIFQYYREEENGRGNFPPRFSGLQFPNYSSELNVNALELDDSALYLCASSSLAGGLSEQFFGPGTRLTVL.

The chain employs TRBV30 and TRBJ1-1, with D perhaps matching TRBD1 (5 bases). CDR1 GTSNPN and CDR2 SVGIG come from the germline V gene (reference sequence). Trimming removed 5 bases at V and 1 base at J, with 14 bases between. This CDR3 has 14 residues. As DNA, the CDR3 is TGTGCCTGGGCTATACAGGAACAGAACACTGAAGCTTTCTTT. Protein sequence: CAWAIQEQNTEAFF. The variable domain in full, with the rest retrieved from reference TRBV30 and TRBJ1-1, is SQTIHQWPATLVQPVGSPLSLECTVEGTSNPNLYWYRQAAGRGLQLLFYSVGIGQISSEVPQNLSASRPQDRQFILSSKKLLLSDSGFYLCAWAIQEQNTEAFFGQGTRLTVV.

This chain joins TRBV27 and TRBJ1-2; 8 bases fit TRBD1. The CDR3 extends over 16 amino acids. J gave up 4 bases and V 5 bases, and 12 bases lay outside the gene matches. In germline, CDR1 is MNHEY, CDR2 SMNVEV (reference sequence). In DNA, the CDR3 is TGTGCCAGCAGTAAATGGACAGGGCCTTTCATCTATGGCTACACCTTC. Protein product: CASSKWTGPFIYGYTF.

In DNA, the CDR3 is TGTGCCAGCAGCTTGGACGGCGGGGGCCGGGGGGAGACCCAGTACTTC. Protein sequence: CASSLDGGGRGETQYF. The rearrangement uses TRBV5-8 and TRBJ2-5, with TRBD2 as a possible D gene (7 bases). Germline CDR1 reads SGHTS; CDR2 reads YDEGEE. V was clipped by 0 bases and J by 5 bases, with 17 bases between them. This CDR3 is 16 amino acids long.

The chain couples TRBV7-6 to TRBJ1-3, with a tentative D call TRBD1 (6 bases). The CDR3 runs to 17 residues. V lost 0 bases, J lost 2 bases, and 14 bases lay in between. CDR1 SGHVS and CDR2 FNYEAQ come from the germline V gene. CDR3 nucleotide sequence: TGTGCCAGCAGCTTAGCGCCGTCAGGGGAAGCTGGAAACACCATATATTTT. Protein: CASSLAPSGEAGNTIYF. Using reference TRBV7-6 and TRBJ1-3 for the parts outside the CDR3, the full variable domain is GAGVSQSPRYKVTKRGQDVALRCDPISGHVSLYWYRQALGQGPEFLTYFNYEAQQDKSGLPNDRFSAERPEGSISTLTIQRTEQRDSAMYRCASSLAPSGEAGNTIYFGEGSWLTVV.

The chain has TRBV5-1 and TRBJ2-2; the D gene is possibly TRBD2 (6 bases). V lost 4 bases and J lost 5, with 21 bases in between. The CDR3 length is 17 residues. Germline loops: CDR1 SGHRS, CDR2 YFSETQ. The CDR3 nucleotides read TGCGCCAGCAGCCCGGTACTACGGGGGATGTTGACCGGGGAGCTGTTTTTT. It is translated as CASSPVLRGMLTGELFF.

The chain uses TRBV6-1 and TRBJ2-2, with a possible D match to TRBD2 (5 bases). The CDR3 sequence is 17 residues long. Germline loops: CDR1 MNHNS, CDR2 SASEGT. V was pared by 3 bases and J by 1 base, with 15 bases between. The CDR3 is CASSEWGDLVNTGELFF. The CDR3 DNA follows: TGTGCCAGCAGTGAGTGGGGAGATCTGGTGAACACCGGGGAGCTGTTTTTT.

V gene TRBV6-1 combines with J gene TRBJ2-3, with 9 positions matching TRBD2. With V trimmed by 6 bases and J by 3 bases, 4 bases remained unmatched. Germline V lookup: CDR1 MNHNS, CDR2 SASEGT. CDR3 length equals 14 residues. The DNA of the CDR3 is TGTGCCAGCAGAACTAGCGGGTCTACAGATACGCAGTATTTT. This sequence encodes CASRTSGSTDTQYF.

The J gene is TRBJ2-5, the V gene TRBV4-3; TRBD2 aligns across 7 bases. V was clipped by 0 bases and J by 5 bases; unmatched bases: 3. Germline CDR1 LGHNA, CDR2 YSLEER. The CDR3 length is 14 residues. CDR3 in DNA: TGCGCCAGCAGCCAAGATTACGGGGGGGAGACCCAGTACTTC. This translates into CASSQDYGGETQYF.

The CDR3 DNA reads TGTGCCATCGGTCCAGGCGCCCGGCAGCCCCAGCATTTT. This sequence encodes CAIGPGARQPQHF. The chain is built from TRBV10-3 and TRBJ1-5; D is unclear. Germline CDR1 reads ENHRY; CDR2 reads SYGVKD. This CDR3 contains 13 residues. Trimming stripped 8 bases from V and 7 bases from J, with 15 bases between.

As DNA, the CDR3 is TGTGCCACCCGAGGACAGTATAGCAATCAGCCCCAGCATTTT. Protein: CATRGQYSNQPQHF. This chain joins TRBV10-3 and TRBJ1-5, with D possibly TRBD1 on 6 matching bases. CDR1 is ENHRY and CDR2 is SYGVKD in the germline V gene. The V gene lost 10 bases and the J gene lost 0 bases, with 13 bases spanning the gap. This CDR3 has 14 residues.

The chain is built from TRBV5-4 and TRBJ2-1; 8 bases align to TRBD2. Germline V gives CDR1 SGHNT, CDR2 YYREEE (reference sequence). There are 17 residues in the CDR3. Losses at the gene ends were 0 bases for V and 8 bases for J; bases not matched to a gene: 13. CDR3 protein: CASSLAGGRLIVDEQFF. Written as DNA, the CDR3 is TGTGCCAGCAGCTTGGCGGGGGGGCGTTTAATTGTCGATGAGCAGTTCTTC.

The rearrangement uses TRBV5-5 and TRBJ1-6; D remains unclear. The CDR3 runs to 15 residues. Germline assignment: CDR1 SGHKS and CDR2 YYEKEE (reference sequence). Trimming took off 2 bases at V and 6 bases at J, with 12 bases between the two ends. The CDR3 nucleotides are TGTGCCAGCAGCTTTAGAAACCCATTTAATTCACCCCTCCACTTT. Translation gives CASSFRNPFNSPLHF.

This clone was detected only a few times. The CDR3 bases are TGTGCCAGCAGCTTACAAGCAGGGAAAGAGACCCAGTACTTC. Protein: CASSLQAGKETQYF. The rearrangement joins TRBV5-4 to TRBJ2-5; tentatively, D is TRBD1 (5 bases). The CDR3 consists of 14 residues. Trimming pared 2 bases from V and 3 bases from J, leaving 11 bases between. CDR1 and CDR2 (germline): SGHNT, YYREEE (reference sequence).

The chain is built from TRBV6-6 and TRBJ2-1, with TRBD2 identical over 7 bases. CDR1 and CDR2 (germline): MNHNY, SVGAGI (reference sequence). The length of the CDR3 is 15 residues. The V gene end was trimmed by 6 bases and the J gene end by 6 bases; junction bases not matched to a gene: 11. CDR3 coding DNA: TGTGCCAGCAGACAAGGGAGGGCCCCCGGCAATGAGCAGTTCTTC. Amino acids: CASRQGRAPGNEQFF.

Remarks on this clone: Other DNA sequences within the sample encode an identical CDR3. This chain connects TRBV19 to TRBJ1-4; D uncertain. CDR3 size: 11 residues. V was clipped by 5 bases and J by 8 bases, with 6 bases between them. The germline V gene has CDR1 LNHDA and CDR2 SQIVND (reference sequence). For the CDR3, the DNA is TGTGCCAGTAGTTGGGCCGAAAAACTGTTTTTT. Translated, it gives CASSWAEKLFF.

In this sample, this clone turned up a few times. Other DNA sequences from this sample encode an identical CDR3 as well. This chain connects TRBV18 to TRBJ2-1; 10 bases match TRBD2. The CDR3 contains 15 residues. V was pared by 2 bases and J by 6 bases, with 4 bases of the junction left unmatched. The germline V gene encodes CDR1 KGHSH and CDR2 LQKENI. The CDR3 coding sequence is TGTGCCAGCTCACCAAGCGGGGGGGCTGGCAATGAGCAGTTCTTC. This codes for CASSPSGGAGNEQFF.